These T cell receptor beta chains were read from a single sample in a study of cytomegalovirus exposure and HLA in healthy donors. Assay: immunoSEQ multiplex PCR; the TCRdb copy retains only in-frame clones and omits some. The sample holds about 200,000 clones, more than 9.5% seen once. Sequencing was performed on PBMCs. The receptors shown here come from a man between 45 and 60 years old in good health and CMV-seropositive. Each CDR3 is given with its conserved first and last residue. D genes are given only for firm matches. A clone size is listed for some rows: how often the clone was seen (once, few, many), or a class if it is expanded.

clone_size j_call v_call d_call cdr3_nt cdr3_aa
NA TRBJ1-5 TRBV9 NA TGTGCCAGCAGCGTAGGGGACACCAATCAGCCCCAGCATTTT CASSVGDTNQPQHF
NA TRBJ1-2 TRBV5-8 NA TGTGCCAGCAGCCTCGACAGGACCGAAGGCTACACCTTC CASSLDRTEGYTF
NA TRBJ1-2 TRBV4-2 TRBD1 TGTGCCAGCAGCCAAGCTGGGACAGGGGGAGGTTATGGCTACACCTTC CASSQAGTGGGYGYTF
NA TRBJ1-1 TRBV27 TRBD1 TGTGCCAGCAGTTTAGCGGCAGGGGGTGCCCTCACTGAAGCTTTCTTT CASSLAAGGALTEAFF
few TRBJ2-5 TRBV27 NA TGTGCCAGCAGCAGCCAAGGGGCGGTAGGACAAGAGACCCAGTACTTC CASSSQGAVGQETQYF
NA TRBJ1-2 TRBV6-5 NA TGTGCCAGCAGTTACGCAGGAAGGCGAGGCTACACCTTC CASSYAGRRGYTF
few TRBJ1-6 TRBV14 NA TGTGCCAGCAGCCAAGTTCAGGGCCGAACGAATTCACCCCTCCACTTT CASSQVQGRTNSPLHF
NA TRBJ1-4 TRBV9 TRBD1 TGTGCCAGCAGCGTAGGTGTAGGGGGCGCAACTAATGAAAAACTGTTTTTT CASSVGVGGATNEKLFF
few TRBJ1-1 TRBV6-1 TRBD1 TGTGCCAGCTTGGGGACAGCTCCATTGAACACTGAAGCTTTCTTT CASLGTAPLNTEAFF
NA TRBJ1-1 TRBV6-4 NA TGTGCCAGCAGTGACACATCTCGGGGCACTGAAGCTTTCTTT CASSDTSRGTEAFF
few TRBJ2-3 TRBV4-3 NA TGCGCCAGCAGCCAATCGTACAGGAGTATGGATACGCAGTATTTT CASSQSYRSMDTQYF
few TRBJ1-1 TRBV4-3 TRBD1 TGCGCCAGCAGCCTAGAGCAGGGGGACACTGAAGCTTTCTTT CASSLEQGDTEAFF
NA TRBJ1-1 TRBV7-9 NA TGTGCCAGCAGCTTATGGAGTCAGGGGAACACTGAAGCTTTCTTT CASSLWSQGNTEAFF
few TRBJ2-7 TRBV5-4 TRBD2 TGTGCCAGCAGCTTGGGAGTAGCGGGCCATACTTCCTACGAGCAGTACTTC CASSLGVAGHTSYEQYF
few TRBJ1-5 TRBV29-1 NA TGCAGCGTTGGCCAGTCCTGGCAGCCCCAGCATTTT CSVGQSWQPQHF
few TRBJ1-1 TRBV6-5 TRBD1 TGTGCCATAAGCAGGGGGGTGAACACTGAAGCTTTCTTT CAISRGVNTEAFF
few TRBJ1-1 TRBV11-3 TRBD1 TGTGCCAGCAGCCCCCAGGACAGGGGCGGCACTGAAGCTTTCTTT CASSPQDRGGTEAFF
few TRBJ1-4 TRBV2 TRBD1 TGTGCCAGCAGTGAAGTTGGACAGGGCAGTGAAAAACTGTTTTTT CASSEVGQGSEKLFF
few TRBJ1-6 TRBV11-3 NA TGTGCCAGCAGCTTAGCGGCTGGCGGCCATTCACCCCTCCACTTT CASSLAAGGHSPLHF
few TRBJ1-3 TRBV7-6 TRBD1 TGTGCCAGCAGCTTACGACAGGGGAACACCATATATTTT CASSLRQGNTIYF
few TRBJ2-7 TRBV7-6 NA TGTGCCTCCGGGTCCCAACTTCACGAGCAGTACTTC CASGSQLHEQYF
few TRBJ1-2 TRBV5-1 NA TGCGCCAGCAGCTTGGGTAGTGGGCAGAATAACTATGGCTACACCTTC CASSLGSGQNNYGYTF
NA TRBJ2-1 TRBV9 TRBD2 TGTGCCAGCAGCGTCTTGGCGGGGGAGGGCGGTGAGCAGTTCTTC CASSVLAGEGGEQFF
NA TRBJ1-2 TRBV6-1 TRBD1 TGTGCCAGCAGTCTCCCAACAGGGGACTATGGCTACACCTTC CASSLPTGDYGYTF
few TRBJ1-6 TRBV5-1 NA TGCGCCAGCAGCTCTGACAGCTCCTATAATTCACCCCTCCACTTT CASSSDSSYNSPLHF
NA TRBJ2-1 TRBV5-6 TRBD1 TGTGCCAGCAGCTTGAATCGAGGTACGCAGGGGGTGGTTGAGTTCTTC CASSLNRGTQGVVEFF
few TRBJ1-5 TRBV18 NA TGTGCCAGCTCACCACCGGGAGGTCAGCCCCAGCATTTT CASSPPGGQPQHF
NA TRBJ1-2 TRBV7-2 NA TGTGCCAGCAGCCCACGGACAGTTAACTTCTATGGCTACACCTTC CASSPRTVNFYGYTF
NA TRBJ1-2 TRBV6-5 NA TGTGCCAGCAGCGTCGGGACAAATTATGGCTACACCTTC CASSVGTNYGYTF
NA TRBJ2-7 TRBV5-8 TRBD2 TGTGCCAGCATCCCGGGTTGGGGGGGATTTAGCTCCTACGAGCAGTACTTC CASIPGWGGFSSYEQYF
few TRBJ2-1 TRBV10-2 TRBD2 TGCGCCAGCAGTGCGACTAGCGGGGGAAATGAGCAGTTCTTC CASSATSGGNEQFF
NA TRBJ1-4 TRBV29-1 TRBD1 TGCAGCGTTTGGACAGGGGATGAAAAACTGTTTTTT CSVWTGDEKLFF
few TRBJ1-5 TRBV6-5 NA TGTGCCAGCAGCCGGGGGATCCGGGGGCCCCAGCATTTT CASSRGIRGPQHF
NA TRBJ1-2 TRBV5-6 TRBD1 TGTGCCAGCAGCCCCGACAGGGGTAGCTACACCTTC CASSPDRGSYTF
NA TRBJ1-2 TRBV20-1 NA TGCAGTGCTAAAAGAGGTGGCTACACCTTC CSAKRGGYTF
NA TRBJ1-3 TRBV30 NA TGTGCCGGAGATGACGGAAACACCATATATTTT CAGDDGNTIYF
NA TRBJ2-3 TRBV2 TRBD2 TGTGCCAGCATATGGCGGGGGGGCCAGGATACGCAGTATTTT CASIWRGGQDTQYF
few TRBJ2-5 TRBV28 NA TGTGCCAGCAGACCCCTCGGGGGAAGGGACCAAGAGACCCAGTACTTC CASRPLGGRDQETQYF